Given below is one T cell receptor (beta chain) in context. From germline, CDR1 is SGHAT and CDR2 FQNNGV. This CDR3 has 16 amino acids. V gave up 5 bases and J gave up 1 base, with 18 bases separating them. This sample was taken from a study of blood T cell repertoires in COVID-19. Background on the study: The United States, Italy and Spain supplied acute and convalescent COVID-19 samples. The analysed material was cDNA or gDNA that came from T cells, B-cell-depleted T cells, or PBMCs.

In the source study's methods: The assay estimated nucleated cells by amplifying reference gene primers. Profiled with immunoSEQ multiplex PCR; TCRdb holds only in-frame clones, not every one. V and J calls and clone size follow that table, whereas D and trimming were derived from the DNA. The table shows around 170,000 clones, with 80% to 90% occurring only once. V is TRBV11-2 and J is TRBJ2-7; D unresolved. The sequencing sample was made of peripheral blood. This TCR was recovered from a man aged 25 to 40 with active or convalescent COVID-19. CDR3 loop: CASSIRSQAGSYEQYF. CDR3 bases: TGTGCCAGCAGCATTCGAAGTCAGGCCGGTTCCTACGAGCAGTACTTC.